Listed here are 6 T cell receptor beta chains from one sample, sequenced in a study. TCRdb passed the 5' RACE reads through MiXCR, listing each CDR3 protein once. The data show 5,000 to 7,000 distinct CDR3 sequences, 45% to 60% seen once. Sample: memory CD4+ T cells sorted from blood. Subset in this sample: memory CD4+ T cells, CD4+CD45RO+CD25-. These receptors all stem from a female donor with breast cancer.

The chain carries TRBV20-1 and TRBJ1-2, with 7 bases matching TRBD1. The length of the CDR3 is 15 residues. Germline CDR1 and CDR2: DFQATT and SNEGSKA (reference sequence). V trimming: 1 base; J trimming: 3 bases; junction bases outside the gene matches: 8. CDR3 sequence reads: CSARAPQGVHYGYTF. The CDR3 DNA reads as TGCAGTGCTAGAGCCCCTCAGGGGGTACACTATGGCTACACCTTC.

The CDR3 reads CASSSPLSYGRSGNTIYF. Written as DNA, the CDR3 is TGTGCCAGCAGTTCCCCTTTGAGTTACGGAAGGTCTGGAAACACCATATATTTT. This chain joins TRBV28 and TRBJ1-3; D is uncertain. From germline, CDR1 is MDHEN and CDR2 SYDVKM. The CDR3 consists of 18 residues. Trimming pared 4 bases from V and 1 base from J, leaving 20 bases between.

The chain has TRBV27 and TRBJ2-7; the D is unclear. Germline loops: CDR1 MNHEY, CDR2 SMNVEV (reference sequence). V lost 5 bases to trimming and J lost 3 bases, with 14 bases between them. The CDR3 runs to 14 residues. CDR3 bases: TGTGCCAGCAGTCCCGTGGGTACCTTCTACGAGCAGTACTTC. Translated, it gives CASSPVGTFYEQYF.

With respect to this clonotype: Germline and junction disagree at one end, which may indicate a read error. The rearrangement links TRBV2 to TRBJ1-2; TRBD1 is a possible D gene (5 bases). The CDR3 runs to 14 residues. Germline CDR1 reads SNHLY; CDR2 reads FYNNEI. CDR3 DNA: TGTCCCAGCAGCGCGCTGAAGGGCAGGGTCGGCTACACCTTC. It specifies CPSSALKGRVGYTF.

This chain's CDR3 is CASSFYRNSPLHF. In nucleotides, the CDR3 is TGTGCCAGCAGTTTCTACAGGAATTCACCCCTCCACTTT. The chain recombines TRBV12-3 or TRBV12-4 with TRBJ1-6; weak D call: TRBD1 (5 bases). Trimming cost V 3 bases and J 7 bases, with 7 bases left between them. This CDR3 comprises 13 residues.

The chain uses TRBV9 and TRBJ2-3; D remains unclear. V shed 3 bases and J shed 0 bases, with 8 bases lying between them. The length of the CDR3 is 14 residues. Germline CDR1 reads SGDLS; CDR2 reads YYNGEE. CDR3 residues: CASSAGTSTDTQYF. CDR3 DNA sequence: TGTGCCAGCAGCGCCGGTACGAGCACAGATACGCAGTATTTT.